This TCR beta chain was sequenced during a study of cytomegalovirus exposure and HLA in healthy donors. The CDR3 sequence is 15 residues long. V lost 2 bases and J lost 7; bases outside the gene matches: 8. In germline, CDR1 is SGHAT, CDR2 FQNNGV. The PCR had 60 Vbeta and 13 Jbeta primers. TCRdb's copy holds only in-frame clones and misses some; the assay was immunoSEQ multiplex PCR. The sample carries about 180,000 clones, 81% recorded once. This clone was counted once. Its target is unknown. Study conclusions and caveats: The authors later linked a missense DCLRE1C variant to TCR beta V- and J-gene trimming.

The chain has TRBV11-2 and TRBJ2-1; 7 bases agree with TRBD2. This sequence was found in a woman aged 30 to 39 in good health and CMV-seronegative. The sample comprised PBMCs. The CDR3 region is CASSLYGGVTNEQFF. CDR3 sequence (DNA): TGTGCCAGCAGCTTATATGGGGGGGTTACGAATGAGCAGTTCTTC.